This T cell receptor (beta chain) was obtained from a study of neoadjuvant anti-PD-1 for oral cavity cancer. About the study: Most patients had three to four biweekly doses of 3 mg/kg nivolumab before resection. The study, taken as a whole, reports: Post-nivolumab, blood T cell clonality was significantly elevated in non-responders.

Using immunoSEQ multiplex PCR, the repertoire was profiled, and TCRdb retains in-frame clones only, with some absent. The repertoire has approximately 14,000 clones, roughly 67% of them found once; the top ten carry 2.2%. In regard to this clone: As yet, its antigen is unknown.

The ends lost 2 bases at V and 2 bases at J; junction bases unmatched: 10. Germline V gene sequence: CDR1 SGHRS, CDR2 YFSETQ. The CDR3 spans 19 residues. This TCR derives from a person aged 35-80 years with oral cavity squamous cell carcinoma. The V and J genes are TRBV5-1 and TRBJ2-3; 14 bases fit TRBD2. The sample consisted of PBMCs, taken before nivolumab (anti-PD-1) treatment. Written as DNA, the CDR3 is TGCGCCAGCAGCTTTTGGGGACTAGCGGGGGCCCAATTCACAGATACGCAGTATTTT. Protein product: CASSFWGLAGAQFTDTQYF.